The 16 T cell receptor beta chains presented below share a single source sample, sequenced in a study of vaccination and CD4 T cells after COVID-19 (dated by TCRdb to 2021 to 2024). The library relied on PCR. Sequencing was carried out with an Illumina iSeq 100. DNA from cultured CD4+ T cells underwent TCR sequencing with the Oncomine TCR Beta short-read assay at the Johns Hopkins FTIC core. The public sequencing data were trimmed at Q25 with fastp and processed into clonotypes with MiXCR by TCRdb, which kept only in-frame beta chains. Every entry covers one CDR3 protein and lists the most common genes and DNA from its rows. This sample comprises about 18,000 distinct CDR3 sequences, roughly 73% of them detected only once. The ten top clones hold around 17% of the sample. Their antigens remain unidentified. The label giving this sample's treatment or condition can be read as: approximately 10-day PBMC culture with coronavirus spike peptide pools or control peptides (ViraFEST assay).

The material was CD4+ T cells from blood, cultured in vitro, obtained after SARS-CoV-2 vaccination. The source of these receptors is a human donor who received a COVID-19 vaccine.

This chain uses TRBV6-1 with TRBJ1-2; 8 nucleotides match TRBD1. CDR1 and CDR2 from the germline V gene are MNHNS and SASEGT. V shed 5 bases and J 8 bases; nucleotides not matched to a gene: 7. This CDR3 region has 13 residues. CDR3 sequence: CASSLGQGSGYTF. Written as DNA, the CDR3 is TGTGCCAGCAGTCTTGGACAGGGCTCCGGCTACACCTTC.

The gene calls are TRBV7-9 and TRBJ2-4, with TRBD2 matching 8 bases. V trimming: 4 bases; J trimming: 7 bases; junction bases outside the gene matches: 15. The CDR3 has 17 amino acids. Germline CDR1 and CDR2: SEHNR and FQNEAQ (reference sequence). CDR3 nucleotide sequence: TGTGCCAGCAGCTATGAGGTCGGGAGGGCATTGGGGAACATTCAGTACTTC. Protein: CASSYEVGRALGNIQYF.

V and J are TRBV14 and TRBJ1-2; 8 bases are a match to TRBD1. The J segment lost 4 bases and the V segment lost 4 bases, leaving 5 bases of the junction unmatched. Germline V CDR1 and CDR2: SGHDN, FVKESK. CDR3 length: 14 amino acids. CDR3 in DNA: TGTGCCAGCAGCCGCAGGGGGCGAGGCTATGGCTACACCTTC. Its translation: CASSRRGRGYGYTF.

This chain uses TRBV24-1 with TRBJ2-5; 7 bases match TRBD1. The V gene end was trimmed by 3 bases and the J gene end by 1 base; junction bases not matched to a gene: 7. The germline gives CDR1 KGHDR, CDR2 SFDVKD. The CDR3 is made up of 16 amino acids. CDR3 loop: CATSDTTGQTQETQYF. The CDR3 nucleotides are TGTGCCACCAGTGATACAACGGGACAGACCCAAGAGACCCAGTACTTC.

CDR3 sequence (DNA): TGTGCCTGGAGTGTAGGGGGGAGCAATGGCTACACCTTC. Residues: CAWSVGGSNGYTF. The V gene is TRBV30, the J gene TRBJ1-2, with D perhaps matching TRBD1 (6 bases). The V gene lost 0 bases and the J gene lost 6 bases, with 11 bases spanning the gap. CDR3 length: 13 amino acids. Germline-derived CDR1 and CDR2 are GTSNPN and SVGIG (reference sequence).

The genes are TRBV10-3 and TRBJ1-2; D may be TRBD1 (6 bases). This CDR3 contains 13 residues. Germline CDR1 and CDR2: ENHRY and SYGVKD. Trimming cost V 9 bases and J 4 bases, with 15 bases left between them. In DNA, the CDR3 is TGTGCCATGAGACTTGGACAGTCCTATGGCTACACCTTC. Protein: CAMRLGQSYGYTF.

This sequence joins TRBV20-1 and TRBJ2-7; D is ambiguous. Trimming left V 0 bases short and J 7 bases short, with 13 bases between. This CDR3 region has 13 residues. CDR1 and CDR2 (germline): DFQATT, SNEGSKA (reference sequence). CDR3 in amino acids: CSARDSAIWEQYF. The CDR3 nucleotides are TGCAGTGCTAGAGATAGTGCGATATGGGAGCAGTACTTC.

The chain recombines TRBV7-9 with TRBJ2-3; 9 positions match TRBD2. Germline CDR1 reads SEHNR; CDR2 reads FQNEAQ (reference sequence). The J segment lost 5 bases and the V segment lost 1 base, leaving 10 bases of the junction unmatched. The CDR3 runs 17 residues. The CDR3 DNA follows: TGTGCCAGCAGCTTAGTCGGCGGGGGGGCGCCGGGAGATACGCAGTATTTT. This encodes CASSLVGGGAPGDTQYF.

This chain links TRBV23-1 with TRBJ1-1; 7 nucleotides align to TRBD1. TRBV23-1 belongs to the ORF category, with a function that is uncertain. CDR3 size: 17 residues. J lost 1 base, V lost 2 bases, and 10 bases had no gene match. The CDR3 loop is CASSQVRGGLANTEAFF. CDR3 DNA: TGCGCCAGCAGTCAAGTTCGAGGGGGCCTGGCGAACACTGAAGCTTTCTTT.

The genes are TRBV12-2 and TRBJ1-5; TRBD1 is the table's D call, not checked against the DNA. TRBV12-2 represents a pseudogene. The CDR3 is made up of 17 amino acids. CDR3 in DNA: TGTGCAAGTCGCTTAAGGGGTAGGTATTTAGGCAATCAGCCCCAGCATTTT. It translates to CASRLRGRYLGNQPQHF.

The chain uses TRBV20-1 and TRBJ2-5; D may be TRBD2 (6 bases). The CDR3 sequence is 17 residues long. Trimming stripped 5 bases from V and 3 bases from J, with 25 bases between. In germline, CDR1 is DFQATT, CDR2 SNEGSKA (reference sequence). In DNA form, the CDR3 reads TGCAGTGCTGATTCGGGACTCCCTCGAGATCCTAAAGAGACCCAGTACTTC. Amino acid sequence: CSADSGLPRDPKETQYF.

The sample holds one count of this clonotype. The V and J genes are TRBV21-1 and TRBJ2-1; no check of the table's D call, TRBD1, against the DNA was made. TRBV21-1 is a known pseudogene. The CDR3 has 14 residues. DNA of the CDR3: TGTGCCAGTAGGGCGGTTTCCCACTACAATGATCAGTTCTTC. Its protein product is CASRAVSHYNDQFF.

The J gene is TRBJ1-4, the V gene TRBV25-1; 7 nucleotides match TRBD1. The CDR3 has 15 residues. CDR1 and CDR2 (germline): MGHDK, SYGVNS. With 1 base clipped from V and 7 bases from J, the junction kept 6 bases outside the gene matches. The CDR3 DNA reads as TGTGCCAGCAGTGAATCCCAGGGGGGACCTGAAAAACTGTTTTTT. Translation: CASSESQGGPEKLFF. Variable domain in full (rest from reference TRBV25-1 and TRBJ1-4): EADIYQTPRYLVIGTGKKITLECSQTMGHDKMYWYQQDPGMELHLIHYSYGVNSTEKGDLSSESTVSRIRTEHFPLTLESARPSHTSQYLCASSESQGGPEKLFFGSGTQLSVL.

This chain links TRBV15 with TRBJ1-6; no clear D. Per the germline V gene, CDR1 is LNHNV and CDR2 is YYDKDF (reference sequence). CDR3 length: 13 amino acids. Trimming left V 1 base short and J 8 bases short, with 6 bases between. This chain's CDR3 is CATSRAAYSPLHF. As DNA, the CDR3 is TGTGCCACCAGCAGAGCAGCTTATTCACCCCTCCACTTT.

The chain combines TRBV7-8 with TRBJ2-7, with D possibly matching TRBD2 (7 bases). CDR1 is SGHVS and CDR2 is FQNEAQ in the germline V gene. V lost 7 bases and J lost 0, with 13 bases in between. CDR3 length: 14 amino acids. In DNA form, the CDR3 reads TGTGCCAGCAAGCGTCGGGGGGCCTCCTACGAGCAGTACTTC. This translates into CASKRRGASYEQYF. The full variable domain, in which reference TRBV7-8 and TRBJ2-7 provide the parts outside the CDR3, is GAGVSQSPRYKVAKRGQDVALRCDPISGHVSLFWYQQALGQGPEFLTYFQNEAQLDKSGLPSDRFFAERPEGSVSTLKIQRTQQEDSAVYLCASKRRGASYEQYFGPGTRLTVT.

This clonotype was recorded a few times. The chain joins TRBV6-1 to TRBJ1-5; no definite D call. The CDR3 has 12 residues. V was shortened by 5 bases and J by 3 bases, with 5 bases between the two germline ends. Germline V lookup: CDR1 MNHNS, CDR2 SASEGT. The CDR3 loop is CASSPINQPQHF. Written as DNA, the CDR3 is TGTGCCAGCAGTCCGATCAATCAGCCCCAGCATTTT.